This entry describes one T cell receptor beta chain. Cohorts were assigned according to the clinical history that participants reported. Recovered status in Cohort 3 required two negative PCRs, clearance, or symptom resolution. The data stem from a study of blood T cell repertoires in COVID-19. Overall study context: Sources were T cells, B-cell-depleted T cells, or PBMCs; the material itself was cDNA or gDNA.

Data came from immunoSEQ multiplex PCR; TCRdb stores just in-frame clones and leaves some out. There are about 230,000 clones in the sample; about 85% occur only once, and 10% to 12% lies in the top ten. In germline, CDR1 is LGHNA, CDR2 YSLEER. Trimming pared 0 bases from V and 1 base from J, leaving 12 bases between. There are 16 residues in the CDR3. The sample was PBMCs or T cells enriched from blood (not recorded which). The chain joins TRBV4-3 to TRBJ1-2; weak D call: TRBD1 (5 bases). The clonotype originates from a man aged 30 to 39 who had recovered from COVID-19. Here the CDR3 reads CASSQDGMDNNYGYTF. The CDR3 nucleotides are TGCGCCAGCAGCCAAGATGGGATGGACAATAACTATGGCTACACCTTC.